The 29 T cell receptor beta chains below come from one sample, sequenced in a study of follicular helper T cells after annual influenza vaccination. Only in-frame clones appear in the TCRdb table, and some are missing; sequencing was by immunoSEQ multiplex PCR. This table holds some 30,000 clones, 80% to 90% found once. Time point in this sample: 2014-2015 season, pre-vaccination. Material: CXCR5+ CD38- circulating T follicular helper cells from blood, obtained on the day of influenza vaccination. Subset given: circulating Tfh, non-naive CD4+CXCR5+PD-1+ (ICOS+CD38+ or ICOS-CD38-). Receptor source: an adult who received the influenza vaccine.

The gene calls are TRBV28 and TRBJ2-2, with 8 bases identical to TRBD1. The CDR3 has 15 residues. In germline, CDR1 is MDHEN, CDR2 SYDVKM. V lost 6 bases to trimming and J lost 4 bases; unmatched junction nucleotides: 7. The CDR3: CASRWGRGRTGELFF. The CDR3 coding sequence is TGTGCCAGCAGATGGGGCAGGGGGCGCACCGGGGAGCTGTTTTTT.

This clone has only a few counts. The chain joins TRBV28 to TRBJ1-2, with D tentatively TRBD1 (5 bases). Per the germline V gene, CDR1 is MDHEN and CDR2 is SYDVKM. V lost 6 bases to trimming and J lost 5 bases, with 7 bases between them. This CDR3 spans 11 amino acids. CDR3 nucleotides: TGTGCCAGCAGCAGGGCGTATGGCTACACCTTC. This gives the protein CASSRAYGYTF.

The V and J genes are TRBV10-3 and TRBJ1-5; D gene unclear. The CDR3 is 14 residues long. Trimming cost V 7 bases and J 0 bases, with 10 bases left between them. Germline CDR1 and CDR2: ENHRY and SYGVKD. CDR3 sequence (DNA): TGTGCCATCACTCAAGAGTATAGCAATCAGCCCCAGCATTTT. It is translated as CAITQEYSNQPQHF.

V is TRBV7-3 and J is TRBJ1-1; D possibly corresponds to TRBD1 (5 bases). Trimming removed 5 bases at V and 4 bases at J, with 14 bases between. This CDR3 region has 14 residues. Germline loops: CDR1 SGHTA, CDR2 FQGTGA. The CDR3 protein is CASSPTASGTEAFF. The CDR3 DNA reads TGTGCCAGCAGCCCGACAGCTAGTGGCACTGAAGCTTTCTTT. The entire variable domain, with the rest obtained from reference TRBV7-3 and TRBJ1-1, is as follows: GAGVSQTPSNKVTEKGKYVELRCDPISGHTALYWYRQSLGQGPEFLIYFQGTGAADDSGLPNDRFFAVRPEGSVSTLKIQRTERGDSAVYLCASSPTASGTEAFFGQGTRLTVV.

This clone has just one count. The chain recombines TRBV15 with TRBJ2-3; 8 bases agree with TRBD2. The CDR3 extends over 15 amino acids. Germline V gene sequence: CDR1 LNHNV, CDR2 YYDKDF (reference sequence). The V gene end was trimmed by 4 bases and the J gene end by 10 bases; junction bases not matched to a gene: 13. The chain's CDR3 is CATSKTSVPPDAQYF. The CDR3 DNA sequence: TGTGCCACCAGCAAGACTAGCGTTCCCCCGGATGCGCAGTATTTT.

The chain uses TRBV29-1 and TRBJ2-5, with D maybe TRBD1 (6 bases). Germline loops: CDR1 SQVTM, CDR2 ANQGSEA. V was cut by 0 bases and J by 3 bases, with 8 bases left in between. CDR3 length: 13 residues. The CDR3 here is CSVEDRTEETQYF. CDR3 DNA sequence: TGCAGCGTTGAAGATCGGACAGAAGAGACCCAGTACTTC.

This sequence joins TRBV6-1 and TRBJ2-1; 10 nucleotides agree with TRBD1. The CDR3 covers 15 residues. In germline, CDR1 is MNHNS, CDR2 SASEGT. Losses at the gene ends were 6 bases for V and 4 bases for J; bases not matched to a gene: 6. The CDR3 protein is CASRGAGQGYNEQFF. DNA of the CDR3: TGTGCCAGCAGAGGGGCGGGACAGGGGTACAATGAGCAGTTCTTC.

The chain is built from TRBV28 and TRBJ2-7; 8 bases agree with TRBD1. From germline, CDR1 is MDHEN and CDR2 SYDVKM. The J segment lost 6 bases and the V segment lost 3 bases, leaving 13 bases of the junction unmatched. This CDR3 is 16 amino acids long. CDR3: CASSFLRGLLWSEQYF. The CDR3 DNA follows: TGTGCCAGCAGTTTTCTCAGGGGGCTCCTTTGGAGCGAGCAGTACTTC.

The genes are TRBV19 and TRBJ1-1, with D tentatively TRBD1 (6 bases). Trimming stripped 5 bases from V and 2 bases from J, with 15 bases between. This CDR3 spans 15 amino acids. Germline assignment: CDR1 LNHDA and CDR2 SQIVND (reference sequence). CDR3 nucleotide sequence: TGTGCCAGTAGTTTCGACCGACAGGTTAACACTGAAGCTTTCTTT. It yields the protein CASSFDRQVNTEAFF.

The gene calls are TRBV10-3 and TRBJ2-5, with 13 bases identical to TRBD2. Germline V gene sequence: CDR1 ENHRY, CDR2 SYGVKD. The CDR3 has 15 amino acids. With 0 bases clipped from V and 11 bases from J, the junction kept 6 bases outside the gene matches. The CDR3 region has the DNA TGTGCCATCAGTGAGTCTGGACTAGCGGGGGAAGAGCAGTACTTC. Protein sequence: CAISESGLAGEEQYF.

This clone was seen a few times. The chain employs TRBV28 and TRBJ1-6; D remains ambiguous. The CDR3 spans 19 residues. Germline CDR1 is MDHEN and CDR2 is SYDVKM. V shed 2 bases and J shed 0 bases, with 17 bases lying between them. The CDR3: CASSLEGYPMSSYNSPLHF. The DNA for the CDR3 is TGTGCCAGCAGTTTAGAGGGCTACCCCATGAGCTCCTATAATTCACCCCTCCACTTT.

The rearrangement links TRBV7-2 to TRBJ1-2; 8 bases map to TRBD1. CDR1 is SGHTA, CDR2 FQGNSA, per germline. V gave up 5 bases and J gave up 8 bases; unmatched junction bases: 13. There are 15 residues in the CDR3. The CDR3 DNA reads TGTGCCAGCAGCCCAATGACAGGGGATTCGGGCGGCTACACCTTC. This sequence encodes CASSPMTGDSGGYTF.

The chain carries TRBV11-2 and TRBJ1-6; D possibly corresponds to TRBD1 (5 bases). This CDR3 is 13 amino acids long. The germline CDR1 and CDR2 sequences are SGHAT and FQNNGV. Trimming took 0 bases from V and 9 from J, leaving 6 bases between them. For the CDR3, the DNA is TGTGCCAGCAGCTTAGAGGGGCCTTCACCCCTCCACTTT. Residues: CASSLEGPSPLHF.

The CDR3 region is CASSLMRGNEKLFF. CDR3 bases: TGCGCCAGCAGCTTGATGCGGGGCAATGAAAAACTGTTTTTT. V gene TRBV5-1 combines with J gene TRBJ1-4; TRBD1 might be the D (5 bases). The germline gives CDR1 SGHRS, CDR2 YFSETQ. The CDR3 sequence is 14 residues long. V was clipped by 1 base and J by 5 bases, with 9 bases between them.

V gene TRBV15 combines with J gene TRBJ1-2; 10 nucleotides align to TRBD1. The CDR3 contains 15 residues. V shed 5 bases, J shed 4 bases, and the junction held 7 bases outside the gene matches. Germline V gene lookup returns CDR1 LNHNV and CDR2 YYDKDF (reference sequence). The CDR3 DNA sequence: TGTGCCACCAGCGCTGACAGGGGGCCTCGCTATGGCTACACCTTC. Protein product: CATSADRGPRYGYTF.

The chain joins TRBV2 to TRBJ2-5, with 10 bases identical to TRBD2. CDR1 is SNHLY, CDR2 FYNNEI, per germline. The CDR3 is 14 residues long. V shed 6 bases, J shed 4 bases, and the junction held 5 bases outside the gene matches. This CDR3 reads CASRPGLASETQYF. The CDR3 nucleotides read TGTGCCAGCAGGCCGGGACTAGCGTCAGAGACCCAGTACTTC.

V and J are TRBV29-1 and TRBJ1-2; a weak D match, TRBD1 (5 bases). CDR1 is SQVTM, CDR2 ANQGSEA, per germline. V lost 4 bases and J lost 3, with 15 bases in between. CDR3 length: 14 amino acids. CDR3 residues: CSVAQGGADYGYTF. The CDR3 nucleotides read TGCAGCGTTGCACAAGGAGGGGCCGACTATGGCTACACCTTC. Full variable domain (remainder filled in from reference TRBV29-1 and TRBJ1-2): SAVISQKPSRDICQRGTSLTIQCQVDSQVTMMFWYRQQPGQSLTLIATANQGSEATYESGFVIDKFPISRPNLTFSTLTVSNMSPEDSSIYLCSVAQGGADYGYTFGSGTRLTVV.

The chain couples TRBV6-5 to TRBJ1-2; 7 nucleotides line up with TRBD1. The CDR3 has 13 amino acids. J gave up 3 bases and V 7 bases, and 5 bases lay outside the gene matches. Germline V lookup: CDR1 MNHEY, CDR2 SVGAGI. Written as DNA, the CDR3 is TGTGCCAGCACCGAGGGGACAGACTATGGCTACACCTTC. Translation gives CASTEGTDYGYTF.

V and J are TRBV9 and TRBJ2-7; 9 bases align to TRBD1. Trimming took 0 bases from V and 0 from J; bases not matched to a gene: 13. This CDR3 is 19 amino acids long. Germline assignment: CDR1 SGDLS and CDR2 YYNGEE. The CDR3 loop reads CASSVGPDRGSLSSYEQYF. CDR3 coding DNA: TGTGCCAGCAGCGTAGGCCCGGACAGGGGCTCACTAAGCTCCTACGAGCAGTACTTC.

This clone was picked up one time. The rearrangement links TRBV5-4 to TRBJ2-1; TRBD2 matches 8 bases. This CDR3 has 15 amino acids. The V and J ends lost 2 bases and 9 bases, in that order; junction bases with no gene match: 10. Germline-derived CDR1 and CDR2 are SGHNT and YYREEE (reference sequence). The CDR3: CASSLPGTRFGEQFF. Written as DNA, the CDR3 is TGTGCCAGCAGCTTACCCGGGACTAGGTTCGGTGAGCAGTTCTTC.

The chain carries TRBV6-6 and TRBJ2-1, with 11 bases lining up with TRBD2. Germline-derived CDR1 and CDR2 are MNHNY and SVGAGI (reference sequence). Trimming removed 8 bases from V and 12 bases from J; junction bases left unmatched: 9. The CDR3 runs to 13 residues. The CDR3 DNA reads as TGTGCCAGCGGGACTAGCGGTACCCCGAGGCAGTTCTTC. This codes for CASGTSGTPRQFF.

This rearrangement joins TRBV27 to TRBJ2-7; 8 nucleotides match TRBD1. The CDR3 length is 14 residues. The germline V gene encodes CDR1 MNHEY and CDR2 SMNVEV (reference sequence). V was pared by 4 bases and J by 3 bases, with 5 bases of the junction left unmatched. In DNA, the CDR3 is TGTGCCAGCAGTTCATCCAGGGGGCTCTACGAGCAGTACTTC. Its translation is CASSSSRGLYEQYF.

The chain joins TRBV7-8 to TRBJ1-5; 9 nucleotides line up with TRBD1. V lost 4 bases to trimming and J lost 0 bases; unmatched junction nucleotides: 7. This CDR3 has 17 amino acids. Looked up from germline, CDR1 is SGHVS and CDR2 is FQNEAQ. The CDR3 loop is CASSSDRGGFSNQPQHF. CDR3 nucleotide sequence: TGTGCCAGCAGCTCGGACAGGGGAGGGTTTAGCAATCAGCCCCAGCATTTT.

V gene TRBV6-1 combines with J gene TRBJ2-3, with D maybe TRBD1 (6 bases). Germline V gene sequence: CDR1 MNHNS, CDR2 SASEGT. The CDR3 consists of 15 residues. The V end lost 7 bases, the J end lost 3 bases, and 17 bases lay between the germline ends. CDR3 region: CASTRRARGTDTQYF. DNA for the CDR3: TGTGCCAGCACCCGTCGCGCCAGGGGTACAGATACGCAGTATTTT.

The DNA of the CDR3 is TGTGCCAGCAGTAGACCGGGACTAGCGACCTACAATGAGCAGTTCTTC. The encoded protein is CASSRPGLATYNEQFF. The genes are TRBV2 and TRBJ2-1; 10 bases fit TRBD2. Germline trimming cut 5 bases from V and 2 bases from J; bases unmatched to any gene: 6. Germline V gives CDR1 SNHLY, CDR2 FYNNEI. There are 16 residues in the CDR3.

This clone was found once. The V call is TRBV18, the J call TRBJ2-5; TRBD1 agrees at 7 bases. CDR1 and CDR2 (germline): KGHSH, LQKENI. J gave up 0 bases and V 3 bases, and 1 base lay outside the gene matches. The CDR3 length is 14 residues. CDR3 sequence (DNA): TGTGCCAGCTCACCCGGGACAGACCAAGAGACCCAGTACTTC. Protein: CASSPGTDQETQYF. The full variable domain, with the rest looked up from reference TRBV18 and TRBJ2-5, is NAGVMQNPRHLVRRRGQEARLRCSPMKGHSHVYWYRQLPEEGLKFMVYLQKENIIDESGMPKERFSAEFPKEGPSILRIQQVVRGDSAAYFCASSPGTDQETQYFGPGTRLLVL.

In its sample, this clone was seen a few times. The chain couples TRBV11-2 to TRBJ1-1; D gene unclear. The CDR3 runs 14 residues. V shed 5 bases and J shed 2 bases, with 12 bases lying between them. Germline CDR1 reads SGHAT; CDR2 reads FQNNGV. The CDR3 DNA sequence: TGTGCCAGCAGCCCGTGGAAGACAAACACTGAAGCTTTCTTT. The encoded protein is CASSPWKTNTEAFF.

The rearrangement links TRBV7-2 to TRBJ2-5; possible D gene TRBD2, 6 bases. Trimming left V 5 bases short and J 7 bases short, with 23 bases between. The CDR3 contains 16 residues. Looked up from germline, CDR1 is SGHTA and CDR2 is FQGNSA. This CDR3 reads CASSPAGSTVGGTQYF. The DNA for the CDR3 is TGTGCCAGCAGCCCCGCGGGCTCGACGGTGGGGGGGACCCAGTACTTC.

The chain recombines TRBV21-1 with TRBJ2-1; TRBD2 is the table's D call, not checked against the DNA. TRBV21-1 is recorded as a pseudogene. The CDR3 sequence is 16 residues long. The chain's CDR3 is CASSKDASGTYNEQFF. As DNA, the CDR3 is TGTGCCAGCAGCAAAGATGCTAGCGGCACCTACAATGAGCAGTTCTTC.